This T cell receptor beta chain was captured by sequencing in a study of T-cell memory formation after mild COVID-19. Study-wide results and limits: Within pre-infection memory, some responding clones were found, suggesting cross-reactive memory joined.

Each CDR3 protein gets one entry after TCRdb re-called the 5' RACE reads with MiXCR. Here the sample spans 580,000 or so distinct CDR3 sequences, roughly 17% being singletons. With respect to this clonotype: Its antigen is currently unknown.

Trimming removed 7 bases from V and 5 bases from J; junction bases left unmatched: 13. The CDR3 has 16 amino acids. Germline values: CDR1 SNHLY, CDR2 FYNNEI. The receptor was isolated from an adult woman who had mild COVID-19 (a few samples of this study predate the infection). Cell type and time point are not known. The sample taken for sequencing was PBMCs or a T cell subset sorted from them (not recorded which). The chain links TRBV2 to TRBJ2-3, with 9 nucleotides matching TRBD2. CDR3 region: CASNPRRGGRLDTQYF. CDR3 DNA sequence: TGTGCCAGCAATCCCCGGCGGGGGGGGCGCTTAGATACGCAGTATTTT.